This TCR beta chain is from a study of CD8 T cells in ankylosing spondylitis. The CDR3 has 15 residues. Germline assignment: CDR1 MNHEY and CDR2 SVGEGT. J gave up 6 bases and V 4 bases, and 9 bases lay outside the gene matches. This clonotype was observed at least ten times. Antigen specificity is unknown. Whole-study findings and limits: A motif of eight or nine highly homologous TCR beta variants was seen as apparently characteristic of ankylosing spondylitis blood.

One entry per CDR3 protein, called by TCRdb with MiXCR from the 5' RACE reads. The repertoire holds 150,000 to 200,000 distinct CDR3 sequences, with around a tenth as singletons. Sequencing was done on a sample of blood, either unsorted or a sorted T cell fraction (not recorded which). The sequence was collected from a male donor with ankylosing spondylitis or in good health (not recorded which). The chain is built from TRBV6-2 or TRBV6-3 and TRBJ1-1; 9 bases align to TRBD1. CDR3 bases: TGTGCCAGCAGTTCCCTAGGACAGGGGACGGCTGAAGCTTTCTTT. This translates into CASSSLGQGTAEAFF.